The subject of this entry is one T cell receptor (beta chain). CDR1 and CDR2 (germline): SNHLY, FYNNEI. The CDR3 consists of 15 residues. Trimming at V came to 6 bases and at J to 3 bases, leaving 4 bases not matched to a gene. Survey-level immunoSEQ sequencing profiled the TCR beta repertoire. Produced via immunoSEQ multiplex PCR; TCRdb's table is partial and in-frame only. The table has around 50,000 clones, about 92% seen once. This chain links TRBV2 with TRBJ1-5, with 11 bases that match TRBD1. This clonotype was obtained from a man aged 35-49 years with rheumatoid arthritis. Input material: PBMCs. This chain's CDR3 is CASSRDRGSNQPQHF. CDR3 in DNA: TGTGCCAGCAGCCGGGACAGGGGGTCCAATCAGCCCCAGCATTTT.